This T cell receptor beta chain came from a study of T cell changes during pregnancy in multiple sclerosis. This CDR3 comprises 14 residues. With V trimmed by 6 bases and J by 6 bases, 10 bases remained unmatched. The V gene's germline CDR1 is SGHRS and CDR2 YFSETQ. Clones were read by immunoSEQ multiplex PCR, and TCRdb kept only the in-frame ones, dropping some. The table has about 89,000 clones, 85% to 95% seen once. The receptor was derived from a female donor with multiple sclerosis, enrolled in a pregnancy study. The rearrangement joins TRBV5-1 to TRBJ1-2; 8 bases match TRBD1. The material was peripheral blood, obtained in the third trimester of pregnancy. In DNA form, the CDR3 reads TGCGCCAGCATCGGACAGGGATTAAAGGATGGCTACACCTTC. This codes for CASIGQGLKDGYTF.